A selection of T cell receptor beta chains follows, all from one sample in a study of blood T cells in healthy people across ages. Each CDR3 protein gets one entry after TCRdb re-called the 5' RACE reads with MiXCR. The sample has 750,000 to 1,000,000 distinct CDR3 sequences; 25% to 35% are singletons. The same sample was also used in a study of T cells of mothers and their children.

The material sequenced was blood. These receptors were obtained from a middle-aged woman in good health. Each CDR3 is given with its conserved first and last residue. Fields, in order: D gene, V gene, J gene, CDR3 protein. A D gene is named only where the DNA matches it firmly.

D gene: TRBD1; V gene: TRBV4-1; J gene: TRBJ2-7; CDR3 protein: CASSQGWDRIYEQYF
D gene: NA; V gene: TRBV7-9; J gene: TRBJ2-2; CDR3 protein: CASSPGRATPGELFF
D gene: NA; V gene: TRBV15; J gene: TRBJ2-7; CDR3 protein: CATSRELGWGQYF
D gene: NA; V gene: TRBV5-6; J gene: TRBJ2-7; CDR3 protein: CASSRWTVSYEQYF
D gene: NA; V gene: TRBV12-3/TRBV12-4; J gene: TRBJ2-7; CDR3 protein: CASKKEGAGDEQYF
D gene: TRBD1; V gene: TRBV27; J gene: TRBJ2-7; CDR3 protein: CASSLKGQVTYEQYF
D gene: TRBD2; V gene: TRBV28; J gene: TRBJ2-4; CDR3 protein: CASSWGGRNIQYF
D gene: TRBD1; V gene: TRBV28; J gene: TRBJ1-4; CDR3 protein: CASSRRDRGPQGLFF
D gene: TRBD2; V gene: TRBV4-2; J gene: TRBJ2-1; CDR3 protein: CASSQESAGGANNEQFF
D gene: NA; V gene: TRBV20-1; J gene: TRBJ1-2; CDR3 protein: CSARDQIGYTF
D gene: NA; V gene: TRBV6-2/TRBV6-3; J gene: TRBJ1-5; CDR3 protein: CASNVKGDSPQHF
D gene: NA; V gene: TRBV28; J gene: TRBJ2-7; CDR3 protein: CASSQRTVGYEQYF
D gene: NA; V gene: TRBV10-3; J gene: TRBJ1-6; CDR3 protein: CAISEGVNSPLHF
D gene: NA; V gene: TRBV4-1; J gene: TRBJ2-1; CDR3 protein: CAGSRSQGGPSDEQFF
D gene: TRBD2; V gene: TRBV28; J gene: TRBJ2-3; CDR3 protein: CASSFPSGDRTDTQYF